The clone carrying this T cell receptor beta chain has only one observation. Researchers took RNA transcripts and amplified TCR beta CDR3 regions from them. First-round RT-PCR used HTBI primers; second-round multiplex PCR followed. TCRdb redid the calling of the multiplex PCR reads with MiXCR, one entry per CDR3 protein. The sample holds hundreds of thousands of distinct CDR3 sequences, 40% seen once. These data belong to a study of Graves' ophthalmopathy and Graves' hyperthyroidism. V was shortened by 11 bases and J by 7 bases, with 15 bases between the two germline ends. The CDR3 totals 12 residues. Germline V gene lookup returns CDR1 SNHLY and CDR2 FYNNEI.

This chain links TRBV2 with TRBJ1-5; possibly TRBD1 for D (5 bases). This sequence originates from an adult man with Graves' ophthalmopathy. Sequenced material: peripheral blood. The CDR3 nucleotides are TGTGCCGCGGGGGGTCGAGAACAGCCCCAGCATTTT. Amino acids: CAAGGREQPQHF.